These 4 T cell receptor beta chains were sequenced from one sample in a study of T cell repertoires in cytomegalovirus infection. From the reads, TCRdb called clonotypes with MiXCR, one entry per CDR3 protein. The sample has 100,000 to 120,000 distinct CDR3 sequences; 30% to 35% are singletons. Their specific antigens are unknown. The material sequenced was CD8+ T cells from cultured PBMCs, taken from culture after CMV antigen stimulation. These receptors originate from a human donor in good health (CMV status not recorded). Some clones in this sample may be carry-over from other donors' samples.

This clonotype has a handful of counts. This chain joins TRBV20-1 and TRBJ1-2; no definite D call. Germline V lookup: CDR1 DFQATT, CDR2 SNEGSKA (reference sequence). The V gene lost 1 base and the J gene lost 4 bases, with 13 bases spanning the gap. The CDR3 has 14 residues. In DNA form, the CDR3 reads TGCAGTGCTAGAGTAAGAGACCTACTCTATGGCTACACCTTC. Its translation is CSARVRDLLYGYTF.

The CDR3 nucleotides are TGTGCCAGCAGTTTAGGGACAGACTATGGCTACACCTTC. This gives the protein CASSLGTDYGYTF. The chain uses TRBV6-5 and TRBJ1-2; 7 bases agree with TRBD1. This CDR3 spans 13 amino acids. With 4 bases clipped from V and 3 bases from J, the junction kept 2 bases outside the gene matches. CDR1 and CDR2 from the germline V gene are MNHEY and SVGAGI.

This clonotype came up many times. The V gene is TRBV7-2, the J gene TRBJ2-3; 8 bases are shared with TRBD2. CDR1 and CDR2 from the germline V gene are SGHTA and FQGNSA. The CDR3 totals 14 residues. Trimming cost V 5 bases and J 3 bases; bases outside gene matches: 4. The CDR3 DNA sequence: TGTGCCAGCAGCCCCGGGGGGGGAACAGATACGCAGTATTTT. Protein sequence: CASSPGGGTDTQYF.

The rearrangement joins TRBV7-9 to TRBJ2-7, with D perhaps TRBD2 (6 bases). V was trimmed by 4 bases and J by 2 bases, leaving 15 bases between them. Germline lookup yields CDR1 SEHNR and CDR2 FQNEAQ (reference sequence). The CDR3 covers 15 residues. The CDR3 loop is CASSSAGTGAYEQYF. CDR3 coding DNA: TGTGCCAGCAGCTCCGCCGGGACTGGCGCCTACGAGCAGTACTTC.